This T cell receptor (beta chain) was captured by sequencing in a study of T cells in localized non-small cell lung cancer. The method was immunoSEQ multiplex PCR; TCRdb's version includes in-frame clones alone and lacks a portion of them. The sample yields about 52,000 clones, roughly 88% seen once. To note about this clone: As yet, its antigen is unknown.

Overall study findings and caveats: A higher density of T cells in blood coincided with extended overall survival. In adjacent lung appeared a median approximately 57 of the top 100 tumor clones. Clonality peaked in uninvolved adjacent lung rather than tumor.

The junction had 11 bases not matched to a gene; V was cut back by 4 bases and J by 4 bases. Looked up from germline, CDR1 is SGHDT and CDR2 is YYEEEE. The CDR3 is 16 residues long. The chain has TRBV5-6 and TRBJ2-1; TRBD2 agrees at 7 bases. Sequences were derived from peripheral blood, sampled before any cancer treatment. This clonotype was sampled from a male donor at least 60 years old with stage III squamous cell lung carcinoma. As DNA, the CDR3 is TGTGCCAGCAGCCCCGTAGGCGGGAGTTCATACAATGAGCAGTTCTTC. Translation gives CASSPVGGSSYNEQFF.